This entry describes one T cell receptor (beta chain). In the authors' workflow: Reference gene primer amplification gave estimated nucleated cell counts. The data were produced by immunoSEQ multiplex PCR, yet TCRdb's version contains in-frame clones alone and is incomplete. That table furnishes V, J and clone size, whereas the DNA furnished D and trimming. The sample includes about 480,000 clones, about 88% of them seen just once. V shed 5 bases, J shed 1 base, and the junction held 9 bases outside the gene matches. The V gene's germline CDR1 is MRHNA and CDR2 SNTAGT. This CDR3 spans 18 amino acids. This sample is part of a study of blood T cell repertoires in COVID-19. Overall study: Samples taken during acute and convalescent COVID-19 were collected in the United States, Italy and Spain.

Seattle participants joined during active infection and were tracked over time. The specimen sequenced was peripheral blood. The chain recombines TRBV6-4 with TRBJ1-6; 9 positions agree with TRBD1. The TCR sequence derives from a man between 18 and 29 years old with COVID-19, enrolled during active disease. CDR3 sequence (DNA): TGTGCCAGCAGTACACAGGGGGCTGAGGCGTCCTATAATTCACCCCTCCACTTT. The encoded protein is CASSTQGAEASYNSPLHF.